The T cell receptor (beta chain) described here comes from a study of OX40 agonist ivuxolimab in advanced cancers. Some clones are missing from TCRdb's copy, which holds only in-frame ones; the method was immunoSEQ multiplex PCR. The sample has about 79,000 clones, approximately 91% seen once; the top ten hold more than 5.5%. V lost 7 bases and J lost 0, with 14 bases in between. CDR1 and CDR2 (germline): SNHLY, FYNNEI. This CDR3 spans 15 amino acids. This material consisted of CD4+ or CD8+ T cells sorted from blood, taken in a trial of the OX40 agonist ivuxolimab. The TCR comes from an adult with an advanced solid tumor such as melanoma, head and neck, liver or kidney cancer. This chain connects TRBV2 to TRBJ2-3; D tentatively reads TRBD1 or TRBD2 (6 bases each). Here the CDR3 DNA reads TGTGCCAGCAAGGGGGGTAGCTCTAGCACAGATACGCAGTATTTT. Encoded protein: CASKGGSSSTDTQYF.